This TCR beta chain was sequenced during a study of spatial heterogeneity in lung cancer (dated by TCRdb to between 2018 and 2020). Looking at the study overall: Beta-chain transcripts were consistently detected in greater numbers than alpha-chain transcripts, which likely reflected higher beta-chain transcript abundance. In the raw uncorrected reads, each unique combination of TCR and UMI appeared on average more than ten times. TCR alpha and beta repertoires were quantitatively compared across multiple tumor regions, matched nontumor lung and blood in non-small cell lung cancer. TCR repertoire features were related to nonsynonymous mutation counts determined by whole-exome sequencing of tumor tissue. At surgery, both alpha and beta chains were TCR-sequenced in around 240 tumor regions, about 64 matched nontumor lung samples and a few dozen PBMC samples.

Read against the paper, the sample's time point label means: sample taken at primary tumor resection. For TCR sequencing, whole RNA was extracted from tumor and nontumor lung tissue, or from cryopreserved PBMC samples, and no cell sorting was done. Samples were obtained from approximately 72 patients with early-stage, untreated non-small cell lung cancer from the lung TRACERx cohort. Only patients with enough RNA available from two or more tumor regions were chosen for TCR sequencing. The paper as a whole reports these results and caveats: Ubiquitous expanded tumor TCRs were found in blood more often at tumor resection than at routine follow-up. Confirming at a functional level the hypothesis that regional TCRs recognize regional mutations was considered to require additional single-cell paired TCR alpha and beta sequencing.

From the germline V gene, CDR1 is SGHRS and CDR2 is YFSETQ. From its cysteine to its phenylalanine, the CDR3 spans 18 amino acids. The retained sequence is limited to the CDR3, 54 bases, with the frame set at the first base. At the junction V is shortened by 3 bases and J by 0 bases; bases outside the gene matches: 13. This clonotype was seen at least ten times. The specificity of this receptor is unknown. It has no much larger one-base neighbor in the sample; base qualities were not kept. The library relied on 5' RACE. Sequencing instrument: NextSeq 500. To allow correction of PCR and sequencing errors, the TCR library protocol tagged every TCR cDNA molecule with a unique molecular identifier. Under the source paper's analysis protocol: Decombinator tools were used for TCR identification, UMI-based error correction and CDR3 extraction. Expanded TCRs were defined as those above a frequency of 2 per 1,000, corresponding to the top 1% of the tumor frequency distribution. Renyi diversity was calculated using the R vegan package after each repertoire was subsampled 100 times to 5,000 TCRs. To build CDR3 similarity networks, amino acid triplet string-kernel similarity was used, and CDR3s were connected when their pairwise similarity was above 0.82. In TCRdb, the public reads were trimmed at Q25 with fastp and aligned with MiXCR, with productive beta chains retained. Rows with a matching CDR3 protein are joined into one entry that keeps the most common DNA and genes. The authors' filters were not applied to this entry. The sample yields tens of thousands of distinct CDR3 sequences; roughly 5% were counted once. More than 25% of the sample belongs to the ten largest clones.

This TCR derives from a female donor with early-stage non-small cell lung cancer. The V gene is TRBV5-1 and the J gene is TRBJ2-3, and TRBD1 matches 7 of the central bases. Sample: PBMCs, taken at surgery. DNA sequence: TGCGCCAGCAGCTACCGGGACAGAGATCGATTTAGCACAGATACGCAGTATTTT. It specifies CASSYRDRDRFSTDTQYF.